The following is a TCR beta chain sequence with its context. Its antigen is unidentified. This sample was included in a study of cytomegalovirus exposure and HLA in healthy donors. Points from the study as a whole: Across donors, most TCRs were seen rarely, yet some public ones were widespread.

Between the trimmed V and J ends, which lost 0 bases and 1 base, there was a span of 6 bases. Germline loops: CDR1 SGHRS, CDR2 YFSETQ. The CDR3 contains 14 residues. Libraries were prepared by immunoSEQ multiplex PCR; TCRdb keeps only in-frame clonotypes and omits some of them. Of about 160,000 clones in the sample, 96% were seen once. The TCR comes from a woman between 18 and 29 years old in good health and CMV-seronegative. The sequenced sample consisted of PBMCs. This chain joins TRBV5-1 and TRBJ2-3; the D is unclear. The chain's CDR3 is CASSLATGTDTQYF. CDR3 bases: TGCGCCAGCAGCTTGGCAACAGGCACAGATACGCAGTATTTT. The full variable domain, rest sourced from reference TRBV5-1 and TRBJ2-3, is KAGVTQTPRYLIKTRGQQVTLSCSPISGHRSVSWYQQTPGQGLQFLFEYFSETQRNKGNFPGRFSGRQFSNSRSEMNVSTLELGDSALYLCASSLATGTDTQYFGPGTRLTVL.